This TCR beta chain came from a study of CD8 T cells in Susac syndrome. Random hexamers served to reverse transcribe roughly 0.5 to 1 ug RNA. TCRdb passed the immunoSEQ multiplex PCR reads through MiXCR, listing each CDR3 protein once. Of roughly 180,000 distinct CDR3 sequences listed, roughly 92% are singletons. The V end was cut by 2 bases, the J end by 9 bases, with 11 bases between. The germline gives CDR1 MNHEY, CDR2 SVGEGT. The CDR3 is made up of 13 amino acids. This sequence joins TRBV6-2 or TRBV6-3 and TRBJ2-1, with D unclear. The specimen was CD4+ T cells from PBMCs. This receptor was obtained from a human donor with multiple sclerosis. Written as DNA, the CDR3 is TGTGCCAGCAGTTACCCTGACGTGATTGAGCAGTTCTTC. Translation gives CASSYPDVIEQFF.